This TCR beta chain is drawn from a study of Ad26.COV2.S vaccination and SARS-CoV-2 variants. Background on the study: Ad26.COV2.S was injected intramuscularly once or twice, 56 days apart. General observations from the study: Breadth measured for non-spike TCRs was similar across vaccine and placebo recipients. Spike-specific TCR breadth in vaccine recipients exceeded that seen in placebo recipients.

A note on this clone: The antigen remains unidentified.

This table comes from immunoSEQ multiplex PCR, and its TCRdb copy is limited to in-frame clones, with some not included. The data show roughly 500,000 clones, around nine tenths seen once. Treatment specified: roughly 20 received Ad26.COV2.S at low or high dose, single or two shots; several received placebo; per-sample allocation not given. It was on day 63 after the first vaccine or placebo injection that samples were taken. The receptor comes from a person aged 18-60 years who received the Ad26.COV2.S COVID-19 vaccine or a placebo. Specimen: peripheral blood, collected in a trial of Ad26.COV2.S vaccine versus placebo.

In DNA form, the CDR3 reads TGTGCCATCAGGGAAACCGGGACAGGGAGTTCCTTCTCTGGAAACACCATATATTTT. Protein product: CAIRETGTGSSFSGNTIYF. The chain joins TRBV10-3 to TRBJ1-3, with 9 positions matching TRBD1. This CDR3 contains 19 residues. The V gene end was trimmed by 6 bases and the J gene end by 0 bases; junction bases not matched to a gene: 15. Germline V lookup: CDR1 ENHRY, CDR2 SYGVKD.